This T cell receptor (beta chain) was found in a study of CD8+ T cells in alopecia areata. After removal of 6 bases from V and 4 bases from J, the junction contained 2 bases not matched to a gene. The CDR3 totals 15 residues. The germline V gene encodes CDR1 SQVTM and CDR2 ANQGSEA. As for treatment: oral pan-JAK inhibitor, 5-10 mg twice daily. This clone occurred a few times. Its antigen is not identified. cDNA prepared by RNA extraction and subsequent reverse transcription served as the template for sequencing. Sequenced by immunoSEQ multiplex PCR; TCRdb stores in-frame clones only, minus some. The data show under 150,000 clones, 60% to 65% seen once. Broader study findings: Unlike in mice, where it was clearer, TCR sharing across patients was less clear, possibly HLA-related.

The input for sequencing was CD4+ T cells sorted from blood, taken at week 4, from a patient treated with tofacitinib. This clonotype was sampled from a human donor with alopecia areata. This chain uses TRBV29-1 with TRBJ2-2; TRBD2 matches 16 bases. The CDR3 nucleotides read TGCAGCGTGGGACTAGCGGGGGGGCCCACCGGGGAGCTGTTTTTT. This gives the protein CSVGLAGGPTGELFF.